This is a list of T cell receptor beta chains from one sample in a study of T-cell memory formation after mild COVID-19. A single record per CDR3 protein comes from TCRdb applying MiXCR to the 5' RACE reads. The table has hundreds of thousands of distinct CDR3 sequences, approximately 15% seen once; the top ten hold 2% to 2.5%. The material sequenced was PBMCs or a T cell subset sorted from them (not recorded which). The receptors were gathered from an adult woman who had mild COVID-19 (a few samples of this study predate the infection). Cell type and time point are not known. Both conserved end residues are part of each CDR3. The D gene is left open where the match is weak. Not every row has a clone size; where given, it reads once, few, many or a size class.

V: TRBV5-4; J: TRBJ2-7; D: TRBD1; length: 16; size: few; CDR3: CASSFRDRARYYEQYF; DNA: TGTGCCAGCAGCTTCCGAGACAGGGCACGCTACTACGAGCAGTACTTC
V: TRBV7-9; J: TRBJ2-5; D: NA; length: 14; size: NA; CDR3: CASSLATGGTAQYF; DNA: TGTGCCAGCAGCTTAGCGACGGGCGGGACTGCCCAGTACTTC
V: TRBV6-1; J: TRBJ2-1; D: NA; length: 14; size: few; CDR3: CAITQGGEYNEQFF; DNA: TGTGCCATCACACAGGGTGGGGAGTACAATGAGCAGTTCTTC
V: TRBV20-1; J: TRBJ1-1; D: NA; length: 14; size: few; CDR3: CSAGPRKGGTEAFF; DNA: TGCAGTGCTGGACCGCGCAAGGGGGGCACTGAAGCTTTCTTT
V: TRBV7-6; J: TRBJ2-3; D: TRBD2; length: 16; size: NA; CDR3: CASSQDASGGRGTQYF; DNA: TGTGCCAGCAGCCAGGATGCTAGCGGGGGTCGCGGGACGCAGTATTTT
V: TRBV7-9; J: TRBJ2-3; D: TRBD2; length: 15; size: few; CDR3: CASSLDGRARDTQYF; DNA: TGTGCCAGCAGCTTAGACGGGAGGGCCAGAGATACGCAGTATTTT
V: TRBV9; J: TRBJ2-1; D: TRBD1; length: 15; size: few; CDR3: CASREWTGRYNEQFF; DNA: TGTGCCAGCAGGGAATGGACAGGGCGGTACAATGAGCAGTTCTTC
V: TRBV4-1; J: TRBJ2-7; D: NA; length: 14; size: NA; CDR3: CASSQGLQGYEQYF; DNA: TGCGCCAGCAGCCAAGGTCTACAAGGCTACGAGCAGTACTTC
V: TRBV7-8; J: TRBJ2-1; D: TRBD2; length: 21; size: few; CDR3: CASSFPETSGGLKYSYNEQFF; DNA: TGTGCCAGCAGCTTCCCGGAGACTAGCGGGGGCCTGAAATACTCCTACAATGAGCAGTTCTTC
V: TRBV3-1; J: TRBJ1-5; D: NA; length: 13; size: NA; CDR3: CASSQDRSQPQHF; DNA: TGTGCCAGCAGCCAAGATAGGAGTCAGCCCCAGCATTTT
V: TRBV12-3/TRBV12-4; J: TRBJ1-6; D: NA; length: 14; size: NA; CDR3: CASSLGIHNSPLHF; DNA: TGTGCCAGCAGTCTGGGAATTCATAATTCACCCCTCCACTTT
V: TRBV20-1; J: TRBJ2-1; D: TRBD2; length: 14; size: few; CDR3: CSARSSGIGNEQFF; DNA: TGCAGTGCTAGATCCAGCGGGATTGGTAATGAGCAGTTCTTC
V: TRBV4-1; J: TRBJ2-7; D: NA; length: 13; size: few; CDR3: CASSQPGLGEQYF; DNA: TGCGCCAGCAGCCAACCGGGCCTCGGAGAGCAGTACTTC
V: TRBV30; J: TRBJ2-5; D: NA; length: 13; size: NA; CDR3: CAWSVGLQETQYF; DNA: TGTGCCTGGAGTGTAGGCCTACAAGAGACCCAGTACTTC
V: TRBV19; J: TRBJ1-1; D: NA; length: 13; size: NA; CDR3: CASSIALNTEAFF; DNA: TGTGCCAGTAGTATAGCACTGAACACTGAAGCTTTCTTT
V: TRBV12-3/TRBV12-4; J: TRBJ1-2; D: TRBD1; length: 16; size: few; CDR3: CASRGGAGTGIYGYTF; DNA: TGTGCCAGCAGGGGTGGAGCCGGGACAGGGATCTATGGCTACACCTTC
V: TRBV6-5; J: TRBJ1-2; D: NA; length: 16; size: few; CDR3: CASSYSGQGNFYGYTF; DNA: TGTGCCAGCAGTTACTCGGGGCAGGGAAATTTCTATGGCTACACCTTC
V: TRBV6-4; J: TRBJ2-1; D: TRBD2; length: 16; size: NA; CDR3: CASSRLAGSINDEQFF; DNA: TGTGCCAGCAGTCGACTAGCGGGGTCTATCAACGATGAGCAGTTCTTC
V: TRBV7-6; J: TRBJ2-7; D: NA; length: 15; size: once; CDR3: CASSLQGRRPDEQYF; DNA: TGTGCCAGCAGCCTCCAGGGACGGAGGCCTGACGAGCAGTACTTC
V: TRBV20-1; J: TRBJ1-1; D: NA; length: 16; size: many; CDR3: CSARVIPTRNDTEAFF; DNA: TGCAGTGCTAGAGTGATTCCGACACGGAATGACACTGAAGCTTTCTTT
V: TRBV28; J: TRBJ1-5; D: NA; length: 16; size: few; CDR3: CASIRRGSYSNQPQHF; DNA: TGTGCCAGCATCCGGAGAGGGTCTTACAGCAATCAGCCCCAGCATTTT
V: TRBV29-1; J: TRBJ1-2; D: TRBD1; length: 12; size: once; CDR3: CSVADRGGGYTF; DNA: TGCAGCGTTGCTGACAGGGGAGGCGGCTACACCTTC
V: TRBV4-2; J: TRBJ2-3; D: TRBD2; length: 17; size: many; CDR3: CASSQDGAGGPGGTQYF; DNA: TGTGCCAGCAGCCAAGATGGGGCGGGGGGGCCCGGTGGTACGCAGTATTTT
V: TRBV24-1; J: TRBJ2-1; D: NA; length: 12; size: few; CDR3: CATSRGNNEQFF; DNA: TGTGCCACCAGTAGGGGGAATAATGAGCAGTTCTTC
V: TRBV15; J: TRBJ1-1; D: NA; length: 15; size: many; CDR3: CATSRGASMNTEAFF; DNA: TGTGCCACCAGCAGAGGGGCATCTATGAACACTGAAGCTTTCTTT
V: TRBV24-1; J: TRBJ2-3; D: TRBD1; length: 14; size: NA; CDR3: CATEDRGSTDTQYF; DNA: TGTGCCACCGAAGACAGGGGGTCCACAGATACGCAGTATTTT
V: TRBV5-1; J: TRBJ1-5; D: NA; length: 17; size: NA; CDR3: CASSLLPVANGNQPQHF; DNA: TGCGCCAGCAGCCTACTACCGGTCGCTAACGGCAATCAGCCCCAGCATTTT
V: TRBV6-5; J: TRBJ1-2; D: TRBD1; length: 12; size: few; CDR3: CASRTGNYGYTF; DNA: TGTGCCAGCCGGACAGGGAACTATGGCTACACCTTC
V: TRBV20-1; J: TRBJ1-1; D: NA; length: 13; size: few; CDR3: CSASHTPNTEAFF; DNA: TGCAGTGCTAGCCACACCCCGAACACTGAAGCTTTCTTT
V: TRBV14; J: TRBJ2-1; D: NA; length: 14; size: NA; CDR3: CASRKRGDYNEQFF; DNA: TGTGCCAGCAGGAAGAGAGGGGACTACAATGAGCAGTTCTTC
V: TRBV18; J: TRBJ2-7; D: NA; length: 15; size: few; CDR3: CASSSTQISSYEQYF; DNA: TGTGCCAGCTCGTCTACTCAGATTTCTTCCTACGAGCAGTACTTC
V: TRBV10-3; J: TRBJ1-2; D: NA; length: 14; size: NA; CDR3: CAISEWGDTLGYTF; DNA: TGTGCCATCAGTGAGTGGGGAGATACACTTGGCTACACCTTC
V: TRBV5-6; J: TRBJ2-5; D: NA; length: 14; size: NA; CDR3: CASSLEGYAETQYF; DNA: TGTGCCAGCAGCTTAGAGGGGTACGCAGAGACCCAGTACTTC
V: TRBV9; J: TRBJ2-3; D: NA; length: 14; size: once; CDR3: CASSVRTVRDTQYF; DNA: TGTGCCAGCAGCGTTAGGACTGTCCGGGATACGCAGTATTTT
V: TRBV20-1; J: TRBJ2-3; D: TRBD1; length: 16; size: NA; CDR3: CSARDGRQGVTDTQYF; DNA: TGCAGTGCTAGAGATGGTCGGCAGGGGGTTACAGATACGCAGTATTTT
V: TRBV5-1; J: TRBJ2-5; D: NA; length: 14; size: many; CDR3: CASSFRGVEETQYF; DNA: TGCGCCAGCAGCTTCAGGGGGGTTGAGGAGACCCAGTACTTC
V: TRBV7-2; J: TRBJ2-7; D: TRBD2; length: 15; size: few; CDR3: CASSSYIRGGSEQYF; DNA: TGTGCCAGCAGCTCCTACATTCGGGGGGGCTCCGAGCAGTACTTC
V: TRBV5-1; J: TRBJ2-3; D: NA; length: 12; size: NA; CDR3: CASSPKEDTQYF; DNA: TGCGCCAGCAGCCCAAAAGAAGATACGCAGTATTTT
V: TRBV9; J: TRBJ2-7; D: NA; length: 15; size: NA; CDR3: CASSVAPGSTYEQYF; DNA: TGTGCCAGCAGCGTAGCCCCGGGAAGTACCTACGAGCAGTACTTC
V: TRBV3-1; J: TRBJ1-1; D: NA; length: 15; size: few; CDR3: CASSQWEQPNTEAFF; DNA: TGTGCCAGCAGCCAATGGGAACAGCCGAACACTGAAGCTTTCTTT
V: TRBV12-3/TRBV12-4; J: TRBJ1-4; D: TRBD1; length: 15; size: few; CDR3: CASSPRQGSWEKLFF; DNA: TGTGCCAGCAGTCCACGACAGGGATCGTGGGAAAAACTGTTTTTT
V: TRBV29-1; J: TRBJ2-1; D: NA; length: 14; size: few; CDR3: CSVKNGRAYNEQFF; DNA: TGCAGCGTAAAGAACGGGCGGGCCTACAATGAGCAGTTCTTC
V: TRBV15; J: TRBJ2-1; D: TRBD2; length: 15; size: NA; CDR3: CATSIFVSGSGEQFF; DNA: TGTGCCACCAGCATATTCGTTAGCGGGAGCGGTGAGCAGTTCTTC
V: TRBV5-1; J: TRBJ1-1; D: TRBD1; length: 14; size: NA; CDR3: CDSSLDREGTEAFF; DNA: TGCGACAGCAGCTTGGACAGGGAGGGCACTGAAGCTTTCTTT
V: TRBV20-1; J: TRBJ2-3; D: TRBD1; length: 13; size: NA; CDR3: CSAGDSSTDTQYF; DNA: TGCAGTGCTGGGGACAGTAGCACAGATACGCAGTATTTT
V: TRBV7-2; J: TRBJ2-1; D: NA; length: 16; size: many; CDR3: CASSHPEFYSYNEQFF; DNA: TGTGCCAGCAGCCACCCGGAGTTCTACTCCTACAATGAGCAGTTCTTC
V: TRBV5-8; J: TRBJ2-7; D: NA; length: 15; size: few; CDR3: CASSSRTRSSYEQYF; DNA: TGTGCCAGCAGCTCTAGGACACGGAGCTCCTACGAGCAGTACTTC
V: TRBV12-3/TRBV12-4; J: TRBJ2-2; D: TRBD1; length: 18; size: NA; CDR3: CASSLWASGQGDTGELFF; DNA: TGTGCCAGCAGTTTATGGGCCTCGGGACAGGGGGACACCGGGGAGCTGTTTTTT
V: TRBV12-3/TRBV12-4; J: TRBJ2-2; D: TRBD2; length: 21; size: NA; CDR3: CASSSRRGLAGVPKKTGELFF; DNA: TGTGCCAGCAGTTCCCGGAGAGGACTAGCGGGGGTCCCAAAAAAGACCGGGGAGCTGTTTTTT
V: TRBV12-3/TRBV12-4; J: TRBJ2-1; D: NA; length: 10; size: few; CDR3: CASSLAEQFF; DNA: TGTGCCAGCAGTTTAGCTGAGCAGTTCTTC
V: TRBV5-6; J: TRBJ2-1; D: TRBD1; length: 15; size: NA; CDR3: CASSWGTGSYNEQFF; DNA: TGTGCCAGCAGCTGGGGGACAGGGTCCTACAATGAGCAGTTCTTC
V: TRBV20-1; J: TRBJ2-1; D: TRBD2; length: 16; size: few; CDR3: CSAQRSGRAGYNEQFF; DNA: TGCAGTGCTCAACGATCCGGGAGGGCCGGCTACAATGAGCAGTTCTTC